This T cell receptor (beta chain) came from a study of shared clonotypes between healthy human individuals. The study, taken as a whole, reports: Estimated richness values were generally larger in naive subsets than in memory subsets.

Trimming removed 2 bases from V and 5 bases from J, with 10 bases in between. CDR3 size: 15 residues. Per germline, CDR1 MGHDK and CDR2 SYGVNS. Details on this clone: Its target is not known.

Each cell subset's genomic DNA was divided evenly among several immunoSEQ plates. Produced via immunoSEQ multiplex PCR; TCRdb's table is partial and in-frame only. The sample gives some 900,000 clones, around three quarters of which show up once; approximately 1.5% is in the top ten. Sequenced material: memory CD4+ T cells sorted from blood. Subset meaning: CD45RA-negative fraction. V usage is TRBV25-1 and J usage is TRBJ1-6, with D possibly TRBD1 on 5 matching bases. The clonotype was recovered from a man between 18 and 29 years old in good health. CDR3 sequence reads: CASSERQTNNSPLHF. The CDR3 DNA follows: TGTGCCAGCAGTGAACGACAGACTAATAATTCACCCCTCCACTTT.